Sequencing of this T cell receptor (beta chain) was carried out in a study of siplizumab effects on memory and regulatory T cells. The CDR3 length equals 14 residues, ends included. Per sample, about 10^5 TCR templates underwent assay. Some clones are missing from TCRdb's copy, which holds only in-frame ones; the method was immunoSEQ multiplex PCR. This table holds tens of thousands of clones, 96% found once. Concerning this clone itself: Without the conserved terminal phenylalanine or tryptophan, this CDR3 likely stems from a read error. No DNA is shown, since the ends of the CDR3 on it are uncertain; the CDR3 is the one TCRdb lists.

Sequencing used naive CD8+ T cells sorted from blood. The J gene is TRBJ1-6, the V gene TRBV21-1. TRBV21-1 is termed a pseudogene. This TCR was sampled from a human donor in good health. This chain's CDR3 is CASSKARYMEGSSS.